The 16 T cell receptor beta chains below all came from one sample that was sequenced in a study of PD-1 blockade in classical Hodgkin lymphoma. Each patient relapsed following autologous stem cell transplantation, and prior brentuximab vedotin exposure differed. CD8+ T cells were isolated from thawed PBMCs by magnetic negative selection. Profiled with immunoSEQ multiplex PCR; TCRdb holds only in-frame clones, not every one. The sample contains around 13,000 clones, more than 60% of which appear only once. The material was CD8+ T cells from blood, obtained at baseline. The receptors here all came from a human donor with classical Hodgkin lymphoma.

This clone was counted once. The rearrangement links TRBV28 to TRBJ2-1, with a weak D call TRBD2 (6 bases). The germline V gene encodes CDR1 MDHEN and CDR2 SYDVKM. CDR3 size: 14 residues. The V and J ends lost 6 bases and 7 bases respectively, with 16 bases between them. The CDR3 here is CASSPIPGGNEQFF. The CDR3 DNA reads TGTGCCAGCAGCCCAATACCCGGGGGTAATGAGCAGTTCTTC.

J is TRBJ2-1 and V is TRBV25-1; 7 positions match TRBD1. Germline V gene lookup returns CDR1 MGHDK and CDR2 SYGVNS. The trim removed 5 bases at V and 6 bases at J, leaving 7 bases unmatched. The length of the CDR3 is 14 residues. CDR3 DNA sequence: TGTGCCAGCAGTCCCTGGGACAGCACCAATGAGCAGTTCTTC. Translating it yields CASSPWDSTNEQFF.

J is TRBJ2-1 and V is TRBV4-3; 11 bases line up with TRBD2. Germline V gene lookup returns CDR1 LGHNA and CDR2 YSLEER. The CDR3 is 19 amino acids. V shed 0 bases and J 2 bases; nucleotides not matched to a gene: 9. CDR3 in DNA: TGCGCCAGCAGCCAAGATTGGAGGCTAGCGGGGGGACCCTACAATGAGCAGTTCTTC. Protein product: CASSQDWRLAGGPYNEQFF.

J is TRBJ2-5 and V is TRBV7-6; D not resolved. The V gene lost 1 base and the J gene lost 6 bases, with 12 bases spanning the gap. Germline-derived CDR1 and CDR2 are SGHVS and FNYEAQ. The CDR3 is made up of 14 amino acids. This CDR3 is CASSLGWAPQTQYF. The DNA for the CDR3 is TGTGCCAGCAGCTTAGGCTGGGCCCCTCAGACCCAGTACTTC.

V gene TRBV7-2 combines with J gene TRBJ1-4; D not certain. Between the trimmed V and J ends, which lost 2 bases and 8 bases, there was a span of 12 bases. Germline V gene sequence: CDR1 SGHTA, CDR2 FQGNSA. The CDR3 loop spans 14 amino acids. CDR3 region: CASSLTEGSEKLFF. The CDR3 DNA reads TGTGCCAGCAGCTTAACGGAAGGTTCGGAAAAACTGTTTTTT.

A remark on this clone: The junction departs from the called germline gene at one end, perhaps through a read error. The sample holds other DNA sequences that translate to the same CDR3. The chain employs TRBV5-6 and TRBJ2-1, with D uncertain. Looked up from germline, CDR1 is SGHDT and CDR2 is YYEEEE. The CDR3 is 16 amino acids. The CDR3 sequence: CASSHRVFPSHNEQFF. DNA of the CDR3: TGTGCCAGCAGCCACCGGGTCTTCCCCTCTCACAATGAGCAATTCTTC.

The rearrangement uses TRBV5-5 and TRBJ2-1; D remains unclear. The CDR3 extends over 11 amino acids. Germline V CDR1 and CDR2: SGHKS, YYEKEE (reference sequence). The V end lost 0 bases, the J end lost 7 bases, and 2 bases lay between the germline ends. Here the CDR3 reads CASSLGNEQFF. In DNA, the CDR3 is TGTGCCAGCAGCTTGGGTAATGAGCAGTTCTTC.

This clone was counted once. The chain joins TRBV19 to TRBJ1-2, with a tentative D call TRBD1 (6 bases). V dropped 5 bases and J dropped 4 bases, with 26 bases sitting between them. The germline V gene encodes CDR1 LNHDA and CDR2 SQIVND (reference sequence). The CDR3 is made up of 18 amino acids. CDR3 nucleotide sequence: TGTGCCAGTAGTTTCACCGGGACACTGGTCCCGGGCGCCTATGGCTACACCTTC. Translation: CASSFTGTLVPGAYGYTF.

This chain links TRBV27 with TRBJ2-7; D gene ambiguous. Germline CDR1 MNHEY, CDR2 SMNVEV (reference sequence). Trimming stripped 5 bases from V and 0 bases from J, with 14 bases between. This CDR3 has 15 residues. CDR3 coding DNA: TGTGCCAGCAGTAGACGGGTGTCGGTCTCCTACGAGCAGTACTTC. Translation gives CASSRRVSVSYEQYF.

The rearrangement links TRBV30 to TRBJ1-2; a weak D match, TRBD1 (5 bases). The CDR3 contains 14 residues. V was trimmed by 1 base and J by 5 bases, leaving 14 bases between them. CDR1 and CDR2 from the germline V gene are GTSNPN and SVGIG (reference sequence). The CDR3 loop is CAWSGSQQGYGYTF. For the CDR3, the DNA is TGTGCCTGGAGTGGGTCCCAGCAGGGATATGGCTACACCTTC.

This chain uses TRBV13 with TRBJ2-3; D gene uncertain. There are 12 residues in the CDR3. CDR1 is PRHDT and CDR2 is FYEKMQ in the germline V gene (reference sequence). The germline V and J ends were trimmed by 6 bases and 1 base, with 5 bases remaining between them. The CDR3 spells CASSFGTDTQYF. The CDR3 DNA reads as TGTGCCAGCAGTTTTGGCACAGATACGCAGTATTTT.

The chain is built from TRBV7-2 and TRBJ2-5, with 7 bases lining up with TRBD2. With 7 bases clipped from V and 3 bases from J, the junction kept 11 bases outside the gene matches. The germline CDR1 and CDR2 sequences are SGHTA and FQGNSA. The CDR3 sequence is 15 residues long. The CDR3 here is CASTPGGGIEETQYF. DNA for the CDR3: TGTGCCAGCACCCCTGGGGGGGGGATAGAAGAGACCCAGTACTTC.

The rearrangement links TRBV28 to TRBJ1-4; D is undetermined. V was pared by 5 bases and J by 0 bases, with 13 bases between. Germline V gives CDR1 MDHEN, CDR2 SYDVKM. The length of the CDR3 is 16 residues. The CDR3: CASSRWTAPTNEKLFF. CDR3 sequence (DNA): TGTGCCAGCAGTCGTTGGACGGCCCCAACTAATGAAAAACTGTTTTTT.

The chain uses TRBV13 and TRBJ2-2; D gene uncertain. This CDR3 region has 14 residues. With 1 base removed from V and 4 bases from J, the gap between germline ends came to 7 bases. Germline V lookup: CDR1 PRHDT, CDR2 FYEKMQ (reference sequence). DNA of the CDR3: TGTGCCAGCAGCTTAGAAGGGTCCACCGGGGAGCTGTTTTTT. It codes for CASSLEGSTGELFF.

V usage is TRBV6-4 and J usage is TRBJ2-3, with 11 bases identical to TRBD1. V trimming: 5 bases; J trimming: 6 bases; junction bases outside the gene matches: 7. CDR3 length: 15 residues. Germline V gene data show CDR1 as MRHNA and CDR2 as SNTAGT. CDR3 bases: TGTGCCAGCAGTCGGGGACAGGGGGAGCCGGATACGCAGTATTTT. It specifies CASSRGQGEPDTQYF.

The rearrangement links TRBV4-2 to TRBJ2-1; D possibly corresponds to TRBD1 (6 bases). Looked up from germline, CDR1 is LGHNA and CDR2 is YNFKEQ. Trimming shortened V by 4 bases and J by 3 bases, and 13 bases separated the two germline ends. This CDR3 region has 15 residues. Here the CDR3 DNA reads TGTGCCAGCAGCCTCTTCCGGGACATCTACAATGAGCAGTTCTTC. Its translation: CASSLFRDIYNEQFF.